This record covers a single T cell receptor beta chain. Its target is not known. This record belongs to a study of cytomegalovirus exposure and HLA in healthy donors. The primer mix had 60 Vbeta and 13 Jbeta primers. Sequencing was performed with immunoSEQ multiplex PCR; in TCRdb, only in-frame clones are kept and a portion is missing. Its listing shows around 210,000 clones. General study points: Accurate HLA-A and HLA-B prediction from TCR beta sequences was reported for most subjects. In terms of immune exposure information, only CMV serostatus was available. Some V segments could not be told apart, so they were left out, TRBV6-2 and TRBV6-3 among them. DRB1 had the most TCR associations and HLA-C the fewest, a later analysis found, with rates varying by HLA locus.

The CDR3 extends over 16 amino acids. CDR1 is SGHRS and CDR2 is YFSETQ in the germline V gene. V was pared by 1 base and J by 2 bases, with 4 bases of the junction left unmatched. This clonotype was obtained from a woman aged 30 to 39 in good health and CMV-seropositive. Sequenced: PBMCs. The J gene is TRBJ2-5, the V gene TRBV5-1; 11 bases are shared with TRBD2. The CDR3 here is CASSLSSGGSQETQYF. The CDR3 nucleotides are TGCGCCAGCAGCTTGTCTAGCGGGGGGAGTCAAGAGACCCAGTACTTC.